The entry that follows covers one T cell receptor (beta chain) sequence. It has no known antigen specificity. No per-base quality is available; no much larger clone lies one base away. The CDR3 contains 17 residues, cysteine and phenylalanine counted. Just CDR3 DNA is preserved here, 51 bases in frame from base 1. CDR1 and CDR2 are drawn from the germline V gene: MGHRA, YSYEKL. The germline ends are 19 bases apart after V is trimmed by 3 bases and J by 4 bases. Libraries were made using the immunoSEQ multiplex PCR assay. Rearranged TCR beta chain sequences were amplified with the hsTCRB Kit following the manufacturer's protocol. An Illumina MiSeq was used to sequence the TCRB libraries. For the original study's pipeline: The proprietary platform of the kit vendor was used for demultiplexing, trimming and gene mapping. TCRdb's version of the immuneACCESS table is confined to in-frame rearrangements and falls short of the full clone set. An unresolved V gene accounts for under half of the shortfall where checked; the remainder is of unknown origin. The V and J calls and clone size were taken over from that table, and D and trimming were inferred from the DNA. In this sample the table shows about 88,000 clones, more than 65% of which occur a single time. The ten most abundant clones make up about 5.1% of the sample.

This entry comes from a study of a mutant IDH1 vaccine in newly diagnosed glioma (dated by TCRdb to the early 2020s). For the wider study: Of the approximately 30 treated patients, roughly 60% were male and about 40% were female, and the mean age was around 40 years. Six visits were used for peripheral blood collection: V03 (baseline), V05, V07, V10, V12 and V13. Longitudinal TCRB deep sequencing was performed for approximately 24 treated patients wherever samples were available for exploratory analyses. Prior to enrollment, standard therapy consisting of radiotherapy alone, temozolomide alone, or radiochemotherapy with temozolomide had been administered to patients, with the combination being received by most patients. Paper-wide results and their limitations: It was noted by the authors that analyses of patient blood samples could not be reproduced owing to sample limitations. Selection of PBMC samples for TCRB deep sequencing was based on availability. Changes in the top peripheral T cell clonotypes picked up by TCRB sequencing did not appear to be linked to pseudoprogression. Immune responses induced by the vaccine were seen in approximately 93% of patients across multiple MHC alleles.

The time point label for this specimen denotes: baseline, week 1 (first vaccination visit). The sample's treatment or condition label is to be understood as: pre-vaccination baseline after standard-of-care therapy. Newly diagnosed WHO grade 3 or 4 IDH1-mutant astrocytomas showing loss of nuclear ATRX were present in the donors. The samples were drawn from NOA16, a multicentre, single-arm, open-label phase I trial in Germany that tested a mutant IDH1 peptide vaccine in humans for the first time. Blood drawn at visit V03 was used as the baseline sample for immunogenicity testing. Genomic DNA for TCRB sequencing was extracted from EDTA blood using the DNeasy Blood and Tissue Kit.

The chain was built from TRBV4-1 and TRBJ1-5; the D gene assignment is ambiguous. The receptor comes from a middle-aged man with glioma. Some clones in this sample may be carry-over from other donors' samples. Specimen: PBMCs, collected from a glioma patient treated with radiotherapy, temozolomide or both. The CDR3 is CASSHPTGSPSNQPQHF. The sequence in DNA is TGCGCCAGCAGCCACCCCACGGGATCCCCGAGTAATCAGCCCCAGCATTTT.